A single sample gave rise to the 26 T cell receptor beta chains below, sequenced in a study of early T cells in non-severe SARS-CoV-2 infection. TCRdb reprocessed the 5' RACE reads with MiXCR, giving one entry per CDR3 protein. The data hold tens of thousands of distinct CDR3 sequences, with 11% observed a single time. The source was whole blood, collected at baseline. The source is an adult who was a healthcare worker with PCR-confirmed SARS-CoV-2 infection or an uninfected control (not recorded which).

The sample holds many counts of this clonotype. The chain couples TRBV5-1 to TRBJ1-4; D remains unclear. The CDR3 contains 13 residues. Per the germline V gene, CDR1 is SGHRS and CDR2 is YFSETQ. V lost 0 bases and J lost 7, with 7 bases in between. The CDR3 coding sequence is TGCGCCAGCAGCTTGGTAGAGGGTGAAAAACTGTTTTTT. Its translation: CASSLVEGEKLFF.

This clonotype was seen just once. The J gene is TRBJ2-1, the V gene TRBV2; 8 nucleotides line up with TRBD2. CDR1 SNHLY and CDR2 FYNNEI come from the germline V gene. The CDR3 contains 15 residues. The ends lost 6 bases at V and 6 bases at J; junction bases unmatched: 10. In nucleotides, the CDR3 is TGTGCCAGCAGACAGACTAGCGTTGTGGCCAATGAGCAGTTCTTC. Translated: CASRQTSVVANEQFF.

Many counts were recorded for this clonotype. The DNA of the CDR3 is TGTGCCAGTAACGTTCTGGGGGGCAGCTCCTACAATGAGCAGTTCTTC. Translation: CASNVLGGSSYNEQFF. The chain recombines TRBV12-3 or TRBV12-4 with TRBJ2-1, with D perhaps TRBD1 or TRBD2 (6 bases each). Between the trimmed V and J ends, which lost 9 bases and 0 bases, there was a span of 18 bases. The CDR3 has 16 amino acids.

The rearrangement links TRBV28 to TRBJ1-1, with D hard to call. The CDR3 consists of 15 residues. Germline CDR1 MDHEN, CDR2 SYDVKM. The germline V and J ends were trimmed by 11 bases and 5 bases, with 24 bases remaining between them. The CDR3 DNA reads TGTGCCGGCATCCGCGGGTCGTGGAGGAAGACTGAAGCTTTCTTT. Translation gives CAGIRGSWRKTEAFF.

The CDR3 DNA is TGTGCCAGCAGCGAGCGGCATGACACCGGGGAGCTGTTTTTT. It yields the protein CASSERHDTGELFF. V is TRBV3-1 and J is TRBJ2-2; possible D gene TRBD2, 5 bases. The CDR3 length is 14 residues. Per germline, CDR1 LGHDT and CDR2 YNNKEL (reference sequence). With 5 bases removed from V and 3 bases from J, the gap between germline ends came to 10 bases.

In nucleotides, the CDR3 is TGCAGCGGCAGGTTCGGCGCTGAAGCTTTCTTT. This codes for CSGRFGAEAFF. The V and J genes are TRBV29-1 and TRBJ1-1; D call uncertain. The V gene lost 7 bases and the J gene lost 6 bases, with 12 bases spanning the gap. Germline V CDR1 and CDR2: SQVTM, ANQGSEA. This CDR3 region has 11 residues.

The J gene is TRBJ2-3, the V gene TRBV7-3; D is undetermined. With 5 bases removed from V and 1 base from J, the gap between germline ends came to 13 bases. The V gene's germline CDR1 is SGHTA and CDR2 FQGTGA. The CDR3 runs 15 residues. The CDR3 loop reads CASSQRGGGTDTQYF. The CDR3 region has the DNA TGTGCCAGCAGCCAGCGAGGCGGAGGCACAGATACGCAGTATTTT.

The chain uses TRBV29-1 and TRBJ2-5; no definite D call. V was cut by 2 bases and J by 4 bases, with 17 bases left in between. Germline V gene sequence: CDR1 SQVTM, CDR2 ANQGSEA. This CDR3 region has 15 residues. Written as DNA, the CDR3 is TGCAGCGTTGAATTCCCCCGGCTGGCCGGAGAGACCCAGTACTTC. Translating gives CSVEFPRLAGETQYF.

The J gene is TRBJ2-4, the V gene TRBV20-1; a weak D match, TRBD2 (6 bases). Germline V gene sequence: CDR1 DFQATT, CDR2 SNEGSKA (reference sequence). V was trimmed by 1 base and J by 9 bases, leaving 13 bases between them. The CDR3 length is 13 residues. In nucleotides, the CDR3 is TGCAGTGCTAGAGCGGCGGGGATGGGCATTCAGTACTTC. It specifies CSARAAGMGIQYF.

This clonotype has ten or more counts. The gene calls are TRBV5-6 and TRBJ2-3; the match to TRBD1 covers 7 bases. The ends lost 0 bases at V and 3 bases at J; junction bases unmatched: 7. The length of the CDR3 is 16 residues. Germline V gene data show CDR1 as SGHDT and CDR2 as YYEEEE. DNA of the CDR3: TGTGCCAGCAGCTTGGTTGGCGACAGGGTAACAGATACGCAGTATTTT. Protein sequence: CASSLVGDRVTDTQYF.

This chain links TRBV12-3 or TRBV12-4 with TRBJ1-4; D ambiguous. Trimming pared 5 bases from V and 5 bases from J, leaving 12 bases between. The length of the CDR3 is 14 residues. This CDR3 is CASSPGRPNEKLFF. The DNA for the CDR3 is TGTGCCAGCAGTCCGGGCCGGCCCAATGAAAAACTGTTTTTT.

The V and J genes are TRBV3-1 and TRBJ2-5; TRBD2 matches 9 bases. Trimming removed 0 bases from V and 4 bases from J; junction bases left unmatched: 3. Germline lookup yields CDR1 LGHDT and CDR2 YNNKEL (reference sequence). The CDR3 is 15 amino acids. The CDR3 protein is CASSQEVSGGETQYF. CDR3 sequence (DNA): TGTGCCAGCAGCCAAGAAGTTAGCGGGGGAGAGACCCAGTACTTC.

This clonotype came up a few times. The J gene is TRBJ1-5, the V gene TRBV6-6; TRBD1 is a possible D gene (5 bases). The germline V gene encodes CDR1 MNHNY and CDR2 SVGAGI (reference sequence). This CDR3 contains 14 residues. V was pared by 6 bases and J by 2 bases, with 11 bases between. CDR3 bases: TGTGCCAGCAGGGAAACCAGGGGCAATCAGCCCCAGCATTTT. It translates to CASRETRGNQPQHF.

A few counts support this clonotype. CDR3 DNA sequence: TGTGCCAGTACTCCCCCAGGGCTAGGGGGCAATCAGCCCCAGCATTTT. This gives the protein CASTPPGLGGNQPQHF. The chain joins TRBV19 to TRBJ1-5; TRBD1 is a possible D gene (5 bases). The V gene lost 7 bases and the J gene lost 2 bases, with 18 bases spanning the gap. This CDR3 comprises 16 residues. The germline gives CDR1 LNHDA, CDR2 SQIVND (reference sequence).

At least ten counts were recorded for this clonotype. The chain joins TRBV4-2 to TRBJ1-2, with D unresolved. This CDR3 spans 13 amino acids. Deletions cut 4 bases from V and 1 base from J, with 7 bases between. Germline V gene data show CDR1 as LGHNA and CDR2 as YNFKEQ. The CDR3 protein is CASSPGHNYGYTF. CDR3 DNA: TGTGCCAGCAGCCCGGGCCATAACTATGGCTACACCTTC.

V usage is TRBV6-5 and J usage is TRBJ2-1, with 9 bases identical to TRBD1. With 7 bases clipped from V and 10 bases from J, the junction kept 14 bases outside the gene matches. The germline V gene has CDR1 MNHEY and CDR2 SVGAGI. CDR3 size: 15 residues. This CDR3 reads CASTYGTGTRGEQFF. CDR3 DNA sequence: TGTGCCAGCACCTATGGGACAGGGACTCGGGGGGAGCAGTTCTTC.

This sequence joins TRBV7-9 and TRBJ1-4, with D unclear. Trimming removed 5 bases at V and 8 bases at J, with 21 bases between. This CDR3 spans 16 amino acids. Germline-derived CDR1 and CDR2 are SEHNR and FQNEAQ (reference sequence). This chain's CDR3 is CASSLRSIFEVEKLFF. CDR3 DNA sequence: TGTGCCAGCAGCCTCAGGAGTATCTTTGAGGTGGAAAAACTGTTTTTT.

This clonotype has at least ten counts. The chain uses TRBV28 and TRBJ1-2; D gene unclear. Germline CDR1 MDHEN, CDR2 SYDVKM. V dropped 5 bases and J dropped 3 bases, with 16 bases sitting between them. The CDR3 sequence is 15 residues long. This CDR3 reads CASSLFQPGDYGYTF. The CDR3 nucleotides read TGTGCCAGCAGTCTATTCCAGCCTGGAGACTATGGCTACACCTTC.

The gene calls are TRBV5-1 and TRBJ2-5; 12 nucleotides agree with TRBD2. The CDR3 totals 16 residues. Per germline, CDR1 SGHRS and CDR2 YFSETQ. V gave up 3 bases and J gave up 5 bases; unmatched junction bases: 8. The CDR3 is CASSSSLAGGRETQYF. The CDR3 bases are TGCGCCAGCAGCTCGTCCCTAGCGGGGGGGCGTGAGACCCAGTACTTC.

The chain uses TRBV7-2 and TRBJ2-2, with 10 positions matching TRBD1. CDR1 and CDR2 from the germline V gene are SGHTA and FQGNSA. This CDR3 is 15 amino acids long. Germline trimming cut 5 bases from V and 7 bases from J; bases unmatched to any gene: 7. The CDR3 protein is CASSPQTGGSGELFF. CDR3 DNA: TGTGCCAGCAGCCCCCAGACAGGGGGCAGCGGGGAGCTGTTTTTT. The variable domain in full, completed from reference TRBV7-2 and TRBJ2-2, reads GAGVSQSPSNKVTEKGKDVELRCDPISGHTALYWYRQSLGQGLEFLIYFQGNSAPDKSGLPSDRFSAERTGGSVSTLTIQRTQQEDSAVYLCASSPQTGGSGELFFGEGSRLTVL.

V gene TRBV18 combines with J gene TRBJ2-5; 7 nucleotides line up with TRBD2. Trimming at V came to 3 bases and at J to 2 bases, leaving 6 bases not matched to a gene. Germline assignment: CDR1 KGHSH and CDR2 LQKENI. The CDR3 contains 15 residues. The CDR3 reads CASSPSGLTQETQYF. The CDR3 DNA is TGTGCCAGCTCACCTAGCGGGTTAACACAAGAGACCCAGTACTTC.

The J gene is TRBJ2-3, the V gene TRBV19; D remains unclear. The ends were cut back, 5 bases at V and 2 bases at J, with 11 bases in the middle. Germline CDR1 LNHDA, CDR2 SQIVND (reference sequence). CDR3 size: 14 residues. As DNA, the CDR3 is TGTGCCAGTAGTGCCTATGTCATCACAGATACGCAGTATTTT. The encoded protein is CASSAYVITDTQYF. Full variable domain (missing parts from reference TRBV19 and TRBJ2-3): DGGITQSPKYLFRKEGQNVTLSCEQNLNHDAMYWYRQDPGQGLRLIYYSQIVNDFQKGDIAEGYSVSREKKESFPLTVTSAQKNPTAFYLCASSAYVITDTQYFGPGTRLTVL.

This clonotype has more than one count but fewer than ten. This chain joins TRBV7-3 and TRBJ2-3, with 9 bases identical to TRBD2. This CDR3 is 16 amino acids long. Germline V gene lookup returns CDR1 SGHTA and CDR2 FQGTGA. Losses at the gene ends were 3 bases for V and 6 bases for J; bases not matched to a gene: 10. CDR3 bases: TGTGCCAGCAGCTTCTCCGGGAGCGGGGGGCTGGATACGCAGTATTTT. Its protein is CASSFSGSGGLDTQYF.

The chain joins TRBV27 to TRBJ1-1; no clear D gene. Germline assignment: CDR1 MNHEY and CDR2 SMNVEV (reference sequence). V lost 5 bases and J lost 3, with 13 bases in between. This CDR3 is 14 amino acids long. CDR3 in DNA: TGTGCCAGCAGTGAACCGGGAGATGACACTGAAGCTTTCTTT. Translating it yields CASSEPGDDTEAFF.

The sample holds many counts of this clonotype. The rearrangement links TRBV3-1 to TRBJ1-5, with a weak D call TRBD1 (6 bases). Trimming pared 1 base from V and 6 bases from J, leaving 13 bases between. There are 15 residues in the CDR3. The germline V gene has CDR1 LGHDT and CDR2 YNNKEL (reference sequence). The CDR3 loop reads CASSQGGGVGQPQHF. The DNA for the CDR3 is TGTGCCAGCAGCCAAGGGGGGGGCGTAGGTCAGCCCCAGCATTTT.

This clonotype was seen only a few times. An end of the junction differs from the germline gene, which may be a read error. The CDR3 here is CASSLQGQGDPPF. The CDR3 DNA sequence: TGTGCCAGCAGCTTGCAGGGACAGGGGGATCCCCCCTTC. The chain carries TRBV5-6 and TRBJ1-2, with TRBD1 matching 11 bases. This CDR3 has 13 residues. CDR1 is SGHDT and CDR2 is YYEEEE in the germline V gene.